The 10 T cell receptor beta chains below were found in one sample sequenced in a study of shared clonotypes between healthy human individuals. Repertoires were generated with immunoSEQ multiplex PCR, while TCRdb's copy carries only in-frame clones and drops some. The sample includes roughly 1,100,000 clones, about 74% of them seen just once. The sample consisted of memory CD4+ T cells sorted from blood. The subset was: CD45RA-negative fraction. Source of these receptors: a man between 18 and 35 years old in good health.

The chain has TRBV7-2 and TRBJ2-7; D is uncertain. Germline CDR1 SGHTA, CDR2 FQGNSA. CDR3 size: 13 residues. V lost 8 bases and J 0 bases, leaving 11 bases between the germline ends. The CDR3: CASSRRNSYEQYF. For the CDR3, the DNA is TGTGCCAGCTCGAGGCGGAACTCCTACGAGCAGTACTTC.

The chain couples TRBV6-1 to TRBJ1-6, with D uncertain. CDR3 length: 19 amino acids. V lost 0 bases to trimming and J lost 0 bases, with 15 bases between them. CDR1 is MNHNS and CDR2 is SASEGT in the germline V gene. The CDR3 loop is CASSEAGKTISSYNSPLHF. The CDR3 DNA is TGTGCCAGCAGTGAAGCGGGCAAGACGATTAGCTCCTATAATTCACCCCTCCACTTT.

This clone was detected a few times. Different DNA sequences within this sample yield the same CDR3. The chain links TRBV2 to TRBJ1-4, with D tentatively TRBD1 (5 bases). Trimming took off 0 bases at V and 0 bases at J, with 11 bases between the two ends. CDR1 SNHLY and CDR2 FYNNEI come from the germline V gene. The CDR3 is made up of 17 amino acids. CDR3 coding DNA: TGTGCCAGCAGTGAAGCGGGGACGGGGGCAACTAATGAAAAACTGTTTTTT. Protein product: CASSEAGTGATNEKLFF.

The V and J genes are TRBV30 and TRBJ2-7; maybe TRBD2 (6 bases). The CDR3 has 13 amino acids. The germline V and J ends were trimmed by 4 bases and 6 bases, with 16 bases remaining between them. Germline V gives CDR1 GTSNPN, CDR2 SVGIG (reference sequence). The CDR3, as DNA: TGTGCCTGGAATAGGCGGGATCGGGGCGAGCAGTACTTC. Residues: CAWNRRDRGEQYF.

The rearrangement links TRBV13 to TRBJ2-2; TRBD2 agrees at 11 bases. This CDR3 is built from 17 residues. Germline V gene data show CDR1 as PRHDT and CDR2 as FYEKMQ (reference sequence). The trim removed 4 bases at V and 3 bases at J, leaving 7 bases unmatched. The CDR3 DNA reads TGTGCCAGCAGCTCCGGTAGCGGGAGGGCCTACACCGGGGAGCTGTTTTTT. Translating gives CASSSGSGRAYTGELFF.

CDR3 loop: CASSNFIGSTEAFF. The CDR3 nucleotides read TGTGCCAGCAGCAACTTCATTGGTAGCACTGAAGCTTTCTTT. The gene calls are TRBV7-9 and TRBJ1-1; no reliable D call. The length of the CDR3 is 14 residues. CDR1 and CDR2 (germline): SEHNR, FQNEAQ (reference sequence). V lost 5 bases and J lost 4, with 14 bases in between.

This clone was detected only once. The CDR3 loop reads CASSLQGPNTEAFF. CDR3 DNA sequence: TGTGCCAGCAGCTTGCAAGGCCCTAACACTGAAGCTTTCTTT. The rearrangement joins TRBV5-4 to TRBJ1-1; no definite D call. The CDR3 has 14 amino acids. V lost 1 base to trimming and J lost 2 bases, with 9 bases between them. Germline V gene data show CDR1 as SGHNT and CDR2 as YYREEE (reference sequence).

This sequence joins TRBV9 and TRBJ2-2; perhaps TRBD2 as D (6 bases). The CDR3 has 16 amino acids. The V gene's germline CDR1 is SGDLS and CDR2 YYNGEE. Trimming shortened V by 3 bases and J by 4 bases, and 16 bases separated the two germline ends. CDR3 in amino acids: CASSGRVRGSTGELFF. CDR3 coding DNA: TGTGCCAGCAGCGGGCGGGTTCGGGGGAGCACCGGGGAGCTGTTTTTT.

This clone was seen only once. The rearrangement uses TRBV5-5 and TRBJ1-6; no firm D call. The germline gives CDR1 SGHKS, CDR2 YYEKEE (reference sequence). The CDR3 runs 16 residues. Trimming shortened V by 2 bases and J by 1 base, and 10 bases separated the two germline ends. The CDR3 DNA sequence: TGTGCCAGCAGCTTTAACCCGGAGTCCTATAATTCACCCCTCCACTTT. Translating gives CASSFNPESYNSPLHF.

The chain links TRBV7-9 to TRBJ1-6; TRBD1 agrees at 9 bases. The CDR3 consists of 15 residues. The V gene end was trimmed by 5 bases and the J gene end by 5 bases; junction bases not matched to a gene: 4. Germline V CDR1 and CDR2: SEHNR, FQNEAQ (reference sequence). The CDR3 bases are TGTGCCAGCAGCCTCGGGACAGGGAATAATTCACCCCTCCACTTT. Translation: CASSLGTGNNSPLHF.